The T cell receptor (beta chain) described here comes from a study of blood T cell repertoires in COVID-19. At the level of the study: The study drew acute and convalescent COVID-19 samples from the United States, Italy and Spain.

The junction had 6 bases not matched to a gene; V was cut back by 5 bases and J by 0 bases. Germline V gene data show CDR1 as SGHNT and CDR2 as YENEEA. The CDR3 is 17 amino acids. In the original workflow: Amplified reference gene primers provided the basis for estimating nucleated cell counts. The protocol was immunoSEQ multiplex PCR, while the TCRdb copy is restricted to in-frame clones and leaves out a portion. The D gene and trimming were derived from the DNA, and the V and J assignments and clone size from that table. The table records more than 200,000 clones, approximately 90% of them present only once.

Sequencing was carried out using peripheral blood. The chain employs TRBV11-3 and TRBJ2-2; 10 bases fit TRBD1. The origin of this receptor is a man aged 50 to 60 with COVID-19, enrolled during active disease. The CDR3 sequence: CASSPGQGITNTGELFF. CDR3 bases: TGTGCCAGCAGCCCGGGACAGGGGATCACGAACACCGGGGAGCTGTTTTTT.